This T cell receptor beta chain was identified in a study of T-cell reconstitution after alpha-beta-depleted transplantation in children. Trimming took 4 bases from V and 2 from J; bases not matched to a gene: 8. CDR3 length equals 15 residues. Germline values: CDR1 LGHDT, CDR2 YNNKEL (reference sequence). TCRbeta library construction was performed incorporating unique molecular identifiers. TCRdb reprocessed the PCR reads via MiXCR and lists one record per CDR3 protein. In the table there are a few hundred thousand distinct CDR3 sequences, 13% of which are singletons. V usage is TRBV3-1 and J usage is TRBJ2-7; TRBD1 aligns across 7 bases. The sequence derives from a human donor who donated a stem cell graft to a child with Fanconi anemia. This material consisted of PBMCs, taken from the stem cell graft. The CDR3 nucleotides read TGTGCCAGCAGCCTTTTGGGACAGCTTCCCTACGAGCAGTACTTC. This sequence encodes CASSLLGQLPYEQYF.